The next 11 T cell receptor beta chains were all read from a single sample in a study of B cell selection in AIRE deficiency. TCRdb's table, derived via immunoSEQ multiplex PCR, lists solely in-frame clones and lacks some. The sample contains around 26,000 clones, 80% to 95% of which appear only once. Sorted regulatory T cells were CD4-positive, CD25-high and CD127-low or negative. Sequenced material: CD4+CD25+ Tregs sorted from PBMCs. The receptor set was obtained from a human donor in good health.

This chain joins TRBV18 and TRBJ1-6; TRBD1 is a possible D gene (5 bases). Germline values: CDR1 KGHSH, CDR2 LQKENI. The CDR3 runs 15 residues. With 1 base removed from V and 8 bases from J, the gap between germline ends came to 12 bases. The chain's CDR3 is CASSPLGGADSPLHF. The CDR3 nucleotides read TGTGCCAGCTCACCACTGGGCGGGGCAGATTCACCCCTCCACTTT.

V gene TRBV5-1 combines with J gene TRBJ2-6; D gene unclear. Trimming cost V 0 bases and J 0 bases, with 13 bases left between them. The CDR3 spans 18 residues. From germline, CDR1 is SGHRS and CDR2 YFSETQ. CDR3 nucleotides: TGCGCCAGCAGCTTGGCTGGGCCTTCTCTCTCTGGGGCCAACGTCCTGACTTTC. Protein sequence: CASSLAGPSLSGANVLTF.

The chain joins TRBV30 to TRBJ2-7; possibly TRBD1 or TRBD2 for D (5 bases each). Germline-derived CDR1 and CDR2 are GTSNPN and SVGIG (reference sequence). The CDR3 runs 16 residues. Trimming cost V 0 bases and J 5 bases, with 20 bases left between them. The chain's CDR3 is CAWSVPYAGQRDEQYF. The CDR3 DNA reads as TGTGCCTGGAGTGTTCCTTACGCAGGGCAGAGGGACGAGCAGTACTTC. Variable domain in full (rest from reference TRBV30 and TRBJ2-7): SQTIHQWPATLVQPVGSPLSLECTVEGTSNPNLYWYRQAAGRGLQLLFYSVGIGQISSEVPQNLSASRPQDRQFILSSKKLLLSDSGFYLCAWSVPYAGQRDEQYFGPGTRLTVT.

This chain joins TRBV19 and TRBJ1-5; maybe TRBD1 (5 bases). V was pared by 7 bases and J by 11 bases, with 24 bases between. Germline-derived CDR1 and CDR2 are LNHDA and SQIVND (reference sequence). There are 15 residues in the CDR3. The CDR3 is CASIPGRTLSASQHF. The CDR3 coding sequence is TGTGCCAGTATTCCGGGGAGGACACTTTCGGCGTCCCAGCATTTT.

With respect to this clone: Other DNA sequences within the sample encode an identical CDR3. The chain uses TRBV7-9 and TRBJ1-1; tentative D call: TRBD1 (6 bases). The CDR3 spans 13 residues. The V end lost 3 bases, the J end lost 1 base, and 6 bases lay between the germline ends. Germline CDR1 is SEHNR and CDR2 is FQNEAQ (reference sequence). The CDR3 DNA follows: TGTGCCAGCAGCTTGGACAGGAACACTGAAGCTTTCTTT. Translated, it gives CASSLDRNTEAFF.

The chain employs TRBV2 and TRBJ2-2, with 10 bases fitting TRBD2. Germline V gives CDR1 SNHLY, CDR2 FYNNEI. The CDR3 is 15 amino acids. The trim removed 5 bases at V and 6 bases at J, leaving 6 bases unmatched. CDR3 residues: CASSPGLAIPGELFF. Here the CDR3 DNA reads TGTGCCAGCAGTCCGGGACTAGCGATACCCGGGGAGCTGTTTTTT.

The J gene is TRBJ1-3, the V gene TRBV19, with D unresolved. Trimming stripped 11 bases from V and 1 base from J, with 15 bases between. CDR3 size: 14 residues. Per germline, CDR1 LNHDA and CDR2 SQIVND (reference sequence). The CDR3 spells CAAKKTASGNTIYF. The CDR3 DNA follows: TGTGCCGCCAAGAAGACGGCGTCTGGAAACACCATATATTTT.

This sequence joins TRBV6-5 and TRBJ1-6; D is undetermined. The germline V gene has CDR1 MNHEY and CDR2 SVGAGI. The ends were cut back, 4 bases at V and 5 bases at J, with 15 bases in the middle. The CDR3 is made up of 16 amino acids. The CDR3 DNA reads TGTGCCAGCAGTTGGGCCGTTCCGGGAAATAATTCACCCCTCCACTTT. As protein: CASSWAVPGNNSPLHF.

CDR3 DNA: TGCGCCAGCAGTGAGTCGACGAGGACAGGGAACTACACCTTC. This encodes CASSESTRTGNYTF. The V call is TRBV10-2, the J call TRBJ1-2; 8 nucleotides agree with TRBD1. CDR3 length equals 14 residues. V lost 0 bases, J lost 10 bases, and 7 bases stayed unmatched. The V gene's germline CDR1 is WSHSY and CDR2 SAAADI.

V usage is TRBV19 and J usage is TRBJ1-4; D unresolved. The germline V gene encodes CDR1 LNHDA and CDR2 SQIVND (reference sequence). The length of the CDR3 is 14 residues. Trimming shortened V by 4 bases and J by 4 bases, and 10 bases separated the two germline ends. The CDR3 loop reads CASSSTGNNEKLFF. CDR3 bases: TGTGCCAGTAGTAGTACGGGGAATAATGAAAAACTGTTTTTT.

The CDR3 loop is CASSVAGGNTEAFF. DNA of the CDR3: TGTGCCAGCAGCGTAGCAGGGGGGAACACTGAAGCTTTCTTT. The gene calls are TRBV9 and TRBJ1-1, with 7 bases lining up with TRBD1. The junction had 0 bases not matched to a gene; V was cut back by 0 bases and J by 1 base. This CDR3 has 14 residues. Germline-derived CDR1 and CDR2 are SGDLS and YYNGEE. Filled out from reference TRBV9 and TRBJ1-1, the complete variable domain reads DSGVTQTPKHLITATGQRVTLRCSPRSGDLSVYWYQQSLDQGLQFLIQYYNGEERAKGNILERFSAQQFPDLHSELNLSSLELGDSALYFCASSVAGGNTEAFFGQGTRLTVV.